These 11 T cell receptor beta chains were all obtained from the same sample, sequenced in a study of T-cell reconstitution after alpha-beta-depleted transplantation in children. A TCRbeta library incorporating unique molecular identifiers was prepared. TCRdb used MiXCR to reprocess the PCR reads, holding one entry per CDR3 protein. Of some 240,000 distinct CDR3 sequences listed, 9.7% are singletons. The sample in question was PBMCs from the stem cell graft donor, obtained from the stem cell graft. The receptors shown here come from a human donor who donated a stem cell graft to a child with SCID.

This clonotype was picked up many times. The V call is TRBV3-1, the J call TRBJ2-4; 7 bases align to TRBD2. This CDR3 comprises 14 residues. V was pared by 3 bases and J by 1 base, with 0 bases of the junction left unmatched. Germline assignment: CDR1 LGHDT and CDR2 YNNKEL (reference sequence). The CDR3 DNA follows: TGTGCCAGCAGCCAGGGAGGGGCCAAAAACATTCAGTACTTC. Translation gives CASSQGGAKNIQYF.

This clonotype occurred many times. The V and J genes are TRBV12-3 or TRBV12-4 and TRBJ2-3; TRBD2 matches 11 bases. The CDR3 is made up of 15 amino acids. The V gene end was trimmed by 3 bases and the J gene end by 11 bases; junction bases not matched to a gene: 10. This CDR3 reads CASSLTSGARREQYF. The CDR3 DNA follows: TGTGCCAGCAGTTTGACTAGCGGGGCACGAAGGGAGCAGTATTTT.

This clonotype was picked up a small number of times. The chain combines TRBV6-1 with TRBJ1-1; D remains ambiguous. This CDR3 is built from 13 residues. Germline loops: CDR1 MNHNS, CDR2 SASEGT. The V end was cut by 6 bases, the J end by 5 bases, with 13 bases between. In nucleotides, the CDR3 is TGTGCCAGCAGCCTTTCGGCGGTGACTGAAGCTTTCTTT. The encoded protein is CASSLSAVTEAFF.

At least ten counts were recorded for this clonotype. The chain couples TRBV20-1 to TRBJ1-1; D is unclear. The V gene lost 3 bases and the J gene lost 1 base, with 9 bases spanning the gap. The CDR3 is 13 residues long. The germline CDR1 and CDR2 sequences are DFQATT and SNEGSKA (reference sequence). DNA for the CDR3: TGCAGTGCTAGGCAGGACCGGAACACTGAAGCTTTCTTT. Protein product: CSARQDRNTEAFF.

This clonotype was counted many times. CDR3 in DNA: TGCAGTGCTAGAGACCCGACAGGCTTATACACTGAAGCTTTCTTT. It codes for CSARDPTGLYTEAFF. V usage is TRBV20-1 and J usage is TRBJ1-1; D possibly corresponds to TRBD1 (6 bases). Germline V lookup: CDR1 DFQATT, CDR2 SNEGSKA (reference sequence). Trimming stripped 0 bases from V and 3 bases from J, with 14 bases between. This CDR3 is 15 amino acids long.

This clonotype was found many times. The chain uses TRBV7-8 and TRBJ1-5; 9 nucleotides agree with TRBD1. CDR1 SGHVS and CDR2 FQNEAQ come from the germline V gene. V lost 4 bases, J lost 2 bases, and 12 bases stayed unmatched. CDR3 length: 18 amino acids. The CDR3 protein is CASSSLQQGAVGNQPQHF. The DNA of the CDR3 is TGTGCCAGCAGCTCTTTGCAACAGGGGGCTGTAGGCAATCAGCCCCAGCATTTT.

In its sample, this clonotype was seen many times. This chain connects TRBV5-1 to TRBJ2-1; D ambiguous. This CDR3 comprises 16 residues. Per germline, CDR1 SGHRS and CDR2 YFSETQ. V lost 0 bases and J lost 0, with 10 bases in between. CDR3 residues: CASSLDPSGSYNEQFF. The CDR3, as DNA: TGCGCCAGCAGCTTGGACCCCAGTGGCTCCTACAATGAGCAGTTCTTC. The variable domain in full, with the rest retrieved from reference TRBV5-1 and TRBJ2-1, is KAGVTQTPRYLIKTRGQQVTLSCSPISGHRSVSWYQQTPGQGLQFLFEYFSETQRNKGNFPGRFSGRQFSNSRSEMNVSTLELGDSALYLCASSLDPSGSYNEQFFGPGTRLTVL.

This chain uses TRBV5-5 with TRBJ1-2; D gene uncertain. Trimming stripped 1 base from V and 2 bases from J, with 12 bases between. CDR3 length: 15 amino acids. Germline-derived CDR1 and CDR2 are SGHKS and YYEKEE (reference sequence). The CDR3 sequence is CASSLSFPANYGYTF. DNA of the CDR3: TGTGCCAGCAGCTTGTCTTTCCCAGCCAACTATGGCTACACCTTC.

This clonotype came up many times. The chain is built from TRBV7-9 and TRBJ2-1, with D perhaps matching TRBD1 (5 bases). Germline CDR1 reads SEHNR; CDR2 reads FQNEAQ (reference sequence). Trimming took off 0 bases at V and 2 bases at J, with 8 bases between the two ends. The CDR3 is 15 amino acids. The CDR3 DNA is TGTGCCAGCAGCTTAGCGTGGGGCCCCTACAATGAGCAGTTCTTC. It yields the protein CASSLAWGPYNEQFF.

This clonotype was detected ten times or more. The CDR3 is CASRRGPSTEAFF. In DNA form, the CDR3 reads TGTGCCAGCAGAAGGGGCCCTTCCACTGAAGCTTTCTTT. The V call is TRBV6-1, the J call TRBJ1-1, with TRBD1 as a possible D gene (5 bases). The CDR3 is made up of 13 amino acids. V was pared by 6 bases and J by 4 bases, with 12 bases between. Per germline, CDR1 MNHNS and CDR2 SASEGT.

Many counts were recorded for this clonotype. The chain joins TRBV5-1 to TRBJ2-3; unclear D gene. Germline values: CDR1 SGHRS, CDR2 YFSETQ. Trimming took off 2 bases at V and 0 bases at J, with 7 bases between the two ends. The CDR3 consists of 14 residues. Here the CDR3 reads CASSFATSTDTQYF. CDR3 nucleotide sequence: TGCGCCAGCAGCTTCGCTACTAGCACAGATACGCAGTATTTT.